The 12 T cell receptor beta chains given below trace back to one sample, sequenced in a study of blood T cell repertoires in COVID-19. Measured with immunoSEQ multiplex PCR; TCRdb has only the in-frame clones, and not every one. The sample includes approximately 67,000 clones, about 90% of them seen just once. Material: peripheral blood. These receptors originate from a man aged 50-59 years with active COVID-19.

The CDR3 here is CASSPRGAGAYNEQFF. CDR3 DNA sequence: TGTGCCAGCAGCCCGCGGGGAGCGGGTGCTTACAATGAGCAGTTCTTC. The rearrangement uses TRBV9 and TRBJ2-1, with D possibly being TRBD2 (6 bases). V gave up 4 bases and J gave up 4 bases, with 18 bases separating them. Germline CDR1 reads SGDLS; CDR2 reads YYNGEE. The CDR3 loop spans 16 amino acids.

This rearrangement joins TRBV19 to TRBJ2-7, with D possibly being TRBD1 (5 bases). The length of the CDR3 is 15 residues. The germline V gene has CDR1 LNHDA and CDR2 SQIVND (reference sequence). Trimming took off 4 bases at V and 0 bases at J, with 13 bases between the two ends. Written as DNA, the CDR3 is TGTGCCAGTAGTACCCGACAGACGAGCTCCTACGAGCAGTACTTC. Protein product: CASSTRQTSSYEQYF.

The chain joins TRBV5-6 to TRBJ2-3; possible D gene TRBD1, 6 bases. V lost 5 bases and J lost 8, with 12 bases in between. The CDR3 sequence is 12 residues long. CDR1 is SGHDT and CDR2 is YYEEEE in the germline V gene. CDR3 sequence reads: CASSLTGRTQYF. For the CDR3, the DNA is TGTGCCAGCAGTCTAACAGGGCGTACGCAGTATTTT.

The genes are TRBV7-9 and TRBJ1-3; D is uncertain. Germline V gene data show CDR1 as SEHNR and CDR2 as FQNEAQ (reference sequence). The CDR3 extends over 12 amino acids. Trimming stripped 9 bases from V and 0 bases from J, with 6 bases between. The CDR3 DNA reads as TGTGCCAGTCATAGCTCTGGAAACACCATATATTTT. Encoded protein: CASHSSGNTIYF.

The chain uses TRBV5-5 and TRBJ2-7; no firm D call. Trimming removed 5 bases from V and 4 bases from J, with 16 bases in between. The V gene's germline CDR1 is SGHKS and CDR2 YYEKEE (reference sequence). This CDR3 has 14 amino acids. CDR3 nucleotides: TGTGCCAGCAGTTTACCGCGCTCCGCATACGAGCAGTACTTC. Protein product: CASSLPRSAYEQYF.

This clone turned up a few times. The V and J genes are TRBV2 and TRBJ1-6; 7 positions agree with TRBD1. The CDR3 runs to 15 residues. The trim removed 7 bases at V and 6 bases at J, leaving 9 bases unmatched. The V gene's germline CDR1 is SNHLY and CDR2 FYNNEI. The CDR3 reads CASKGGEESNSPLHF. CDR3 coding DNA: TGTGCCAGCAAAGGGGGCGAAGAATCTAATTCACCCCTCCACTTT.

The chain uses TRBV6-4 and TRBJ2-1, with TRBD2 matching 7 bases. CDR1 and CDR2 (germline): MRHNA, SNTAGT. This CDR3 has 15 amino acids. The junction had 11 bases not matched to a gene; V was cut back by 4 bases and J by 8 bases. The CDR3 DNA is TGTGCCAGCAGTGTAGGCCTAGCGGATATCTATGAGCAGTTCTTC. It translates to CASSVGLADIYEQFF.

The chain has TRBV11-2 and TRBJ2-7; no firm D call. Germline lookup yields CDR1 SGHAT and CDR2 FQNNGV. Trimming took off 5 bases at V and 2 bases at J, with 16 bases between the two ends. CDR3 length: 15 amino acids. Written as DNA, the CDR3 is TGTGCCAGCAGCCCACTATCTGGCGCCCCCTACGAGCAGTACTTC. It yields the protein CASSPLSGAPYEQYF.

V usage is TRBV5-1 and J usage is TRBJ2-1; TRBD1 aligns across 7 bases. V dropped 1 base and J dropped 4; count of bases not matched to a gene: 8. CDR1 is SGHRS, CDR2 YFSETQ, per germline. This CDR3 has 16 amino acids. The CDR3 nucleotides read TGCGCCAGCAGCTTGTTTCAAGGGACAGCTTACAATGAGCAGTTCTTC. As protein: CASSLFQGTAYNEQFF.

The gene calls are TRBV4-3 and TRBJ1-2; D unresolved. Germline V CDR1 and CDR2: LGHNA, YSLEER. The V and J ends lost 1 base and 4 bases respectively, with 25 bases between them. The CDR3 spans 19 residues. The CDR3 nucleotides read TGCGCCAGCAGCCAAGCCCGCGGGCGGGCGTCGTTAGCGCCCTATGGCTACACCTTC. Amino acids: CASSQARGRASLAPYGYTF.

This clone is categorized as medium-sized. The chain has TRBV5-4 and TRBJ2-1, with TRBD2 as a possible D gene (6 bases). Germline CDR1 and CDR2: SGHNT and YYREEE (reference sequence). The CDR3 loop spans 16 amino acids. V shed 4 bases and J shed 0 bases, with 14 bases lying between them. The CDR3 region has the DNA TGTGCCAGCAGCATGGGGGGAGCCAGCTCCTACAATGAGCAGTTCTTC. Protein: CASSMGGASSYNEQFF.

The chain is built from TRBV2 and TRBJ2-1, with TRBD2 matching 7 bases. This CDR3 contains 15 residues. J was trimmed by 2 bases and V by 6 bases; bases with no gene match: 7. CDR1 is SNHLY, CDR2 FYNNEI, per germline. The CDR3 loop is CASRRAGDTYNEQFF. CDR3 DNA: TGTGCCAGCAGGAGGGCGGGAGATACCTACAATGAGCAGTTCTTC. The whole variable domain, filled in from reference TRBV2 and TRBJ2-1, reads EPEVTQTPSHQVTQMGQEVILRCVPISNHLYFYWYRQILGQKVEFLVSFYNNEISEKSEIFDDQFSVERPDGSNFTLKIRSTKLEDSAMYFCASRRAGDTYNEQFFGPGTRLTVL.